This T cell receptor beta chain was recovered during a study of blood T cells in healthy people across ages. Findings and caveats of the study: Investigators viewed diversity estimates from one million T cells as underestimates, the study reported. A strong correlation was found between TCR beta diversity and the percentage of naive T cells. A greater number of naive CD4+ cells and higher diversity distinguished long-lived donors from aged donors.

Those donating, healthy Caucasian individuals from Russia, were aged roughly 6 to 95. About this clonotype: The antigen is undetermined.

This CDR3 has 13 residues. Germline V gives CDR1 DFQATT, CDR2 SNEGSKA (reference sequence). V lost 7 bases and J lost 8, with 20 bases in between. Primers used in a second PCR of roughly 7 to 12 cycles were a sample-barcoded 5' primer and a J-beta primer mix. TCRdb ran MiXCR on the 5' RACE reads and lists one entry per CDR3 protein. This table holds about 1.8 million distinct CDR3 sequences, about 50% found once. Specimen: blood. This rearrangement joins TRBV20-1 to TRBJ1-2; D is unclear. This clonotype originated in a woman in her thirties or forties in good health. CDR3 residues: CSGLEPNGGGYTF. CDR3 bases: TGCAGTGGATTGGAGCCCAACGGTGGAGGCTACACCTTC.